The rows below give T cell receptor beta chains drawn from one sample of a study of blood T cell repertoires in COVID-19. The method was immunoSEQ multiplex PCR; TCRdb's version includes in-frame clones alone and lacks a portion of them. Counted here are around 300,000 clones, approximately 83% occurring once; the ten biggest clones make up around 2.1%. The sample taken for sequencing was peripheral blood. Source of these receptors: a woman aged 30 to 39 who had recovered from COVID-19. Each CDR3 is given with its conserved first and last residue. D genes are given only for firm matches. Not all rows give a size; the values are once, few, many and, for expanded clones, a class.

d_gene: .; j_gene: TRBJ1-3; v_gene: TRBV4-1; abundance: few; CDR3nt: TGCGCCAGCAGCCGCCTAGGGGACTCTGGAAACACCATATATTTT; CDR3aa: CASSRLGDSGNTIYF
d_gene: TRBD1; j_gene: TRBJ2-1; v_gene: TRBV3-1/TRBV3-2; abundance: .; CDR3nt: TGTGCCAGCAGTCCGGGACAGGGGGCAGATGAGCAGTTCTTC; CDR3aa: CASSPGQGADEQFF
d_gene: TRBD2; j_gene: TRBJ2-7; v_gene: TRBV2; abundance: once; CDR3nt: TGTGCCAGCAGTTCCGGGACTAGCGTTAGCGAGCAGTACTTC; CDR3aa: CASSSGTSVSEQYF
d_gene: .; j_gene: TRBJ1-6; v_gene: TRBV7-2; abundance: .; CDR3nt: TGTGCCAGCAGCGACTGGGGGGGGCCGAACTCACCCCTCCACTTT; CDR3aa: CASSDWGGPNSPLHF
d_gene: TRBD1; j_gene: TRBJ2-7; v_gene: TRBV25-1; abundance: .; CDR3nt: TGTGCCAGCAGTGACACTACGGGACAGCACTACGAGCAGTACTTC; CDR3aa: CASSDTTGQHYEQYF
d_gene: .; j_gene: TRBJ2-1; v_gene: TRBV11-2; abundance: .; CDR3nt: TGTGCCAGCAGCCCGCAACTCGGCTCCTACAATGAGCAGTTCTTC; CDR3aa: CASSPQLGSYNEQFF
d_gene: TRBD1; j_gene: TRBJ2-1; v_gene: TRBV19; abundance: .; CDR3nt: TGTGCCAGTAGTGCCCAGGGGGCGACCTACAATGAGCAGTTCTTC; CDR3aa: CASSAQGATYNEQFF
d_gene: TRBD1; j_gene: TRBJ1-1; v_gene: TRBV29-1; abundance: .; CDR3nt: TGCAGCGCCGGGACAGGGGGTTACACTGAAGCTTTCTTT; CDR3aa: CSAGTGGYTEAFF
d_gene: TRBD1; j_gene: TRBJ1-3; v_gene: TRBV5-6; abundance: .; CDR3nt: TGTGCCAGCAGCTTCTGGGACAGGGCTAACACCATATATTTT; CDR3aa: CASSFWDRANTIYF
d_gene: TRBD1; j_gene: TRBJ1-2; v_gene: TRBV28; abundance: .; CDR3nt: TGTGCCAGCAGTGTAGGACAGGGAAACTATGGCTACACCTTC; CDR3aa: CASSVGQGNYGYTF
d_gene: .; j_gene: TRBJ2-3; v_gene: TRBV6-5; abundance: .; CDR3nt: TGTGCCAGCAGCCAGCAGAGGGGCACAGATACGCAGTATTTT; CDR3aa: CASSQQRGTDTQYF
d_gene: TRBD2; j_gene: TRBJ2-3; v_gene: TRBV18; abundance: .; CDR3nt: TGTGCCAGCTCACCACGTACTAGCGGGGGATCAGATACGCAGTATTTT; CDR3aa: CASSPRTSGGSDTQYF
d_gene: .; j_gene: TRBJ2-7; v_gene: TRBV11-3; abundance: .; CDR3nt: TGTGCCAGCAGCTTCTCCGAGGGAGACTCCGAGCAGTACTTC; CDR3aa: CASSFSEGDSEQYF
d_gene: TRBD1; j_gene: TRBJ1-2; v_gene: TRBV20-1; abundance: .; CDR3nt: TGCAGTGCTAGTGGGGACAGCGACTCCGGGAACTATGGCTACACCTTC; CDR3aa: CSASGDSDSGNYGYTF
d_gene: .; j_gene: TRBJ1-5; v_gene: TRBV28; abundance: .; CDR3nt: TGTGCCAGCAGCCGCGGGGGTAACAATCAGCCCCAGCATTTT; CDR3aa: CASSRGGNNQPQHF
d_gene: .; j_gene: TRBJ2-4; v_gene: TRBV29-1; abundance: .; CDR3nt: TGCAGCGTTGAAGATCCCAGCGGCTTAGCCAAAAACATTCAGTACTTC; CDR3aa: CSVEDPSGLAKNIQYF
d_gene: .; j_gene: TRBJ1-1; v_gene: TRBV5-1; abundance: .; CDR3nt: TGCGCCAGCAGTCATGACACTGAAGCTTTCTTT; CDR3aa: CASSHDTEAFF
d_gene: TRBD1; j_gene: TRBJ1-2; v_gene: TRBV19; abundance: .; CDR3nt: TGTGCCAGTAGTGCCGGAGCCGGGACAGTCTATGGCTACACCTTC; CDR3aa: CASSAGAGTVYGYTF
d_gene: .; j_gene: TRBJ1-1; v_gene: TRBV5-4; abundance: .; CDR3nt: TGTGCCAGCAGCTTGGACAGGCTGAACACTGAAGCTTTCTTT; CDR3aa: CASSLDRLNTEAFF
d_gene: .; j_gene: TRBJ1-2; v_gene: TRBV4-2; abundance: .; CDR3nt: TGTGCCAGCAGCCAACACAACGACAGGAGCTATGGCTACACCTTC; CDR3aa: CASSQHNDRSYGYTF
d_gene: .; j_gene: TRBJ2-2; v_gene: TRBV19; abundance: once; CDR3nt: TGTGCCAGCAATTCCCAATACAGGGGGGGTAACGGGGAGCTGTTTTTT; CDR3aa: CASNSQYRGGNGELFF
d_gene: .; j_gene: TRBJ1-2; v_gene: TRBV18; abundance: .; CDR3nt: TGTGCCAGCTCACCACCGATGACTCTGAACTATGGCTACACCTTC; CDR3aa: CASSPPMTLNYGYTF
d_gene: TRBD1; j_gene: TRBJ1-4; v_gene: TRBV19; abundance: .; CDR3nt: TGTGCCAGTAGTTGGGGACAGGGCCAACTGTTTTTT; CDR3aa: CASSWGQGQLFF
d_gene: TRBD2; j_gene: TRBJ2-1; v_gene: TRBV5-1; abundance: .; CDR3nt: TGCGCCAGCAGCTGGAGAAGCGGGGGAGACAATGAGCAGTTCTTC; CDR3aa: CASSWRSGGDNEQFF
d_gene: TRBD1; j_gene: TRBJ2-7; v_gene: TRBV5-4; abundance: .; CDR3nt: TGTGCCAGCAGCTTGGGGACAGGAAGCGACGAGCAGTACTTC; CDR3aa: CASSLGTGSDEQYF
d_gene: TRBD1; j_gene: TRBJ1-6; v_gene: TRBV19; abundance: .; CDR3nt: TGTGCCAGTTCGACAGGGGGAGACTCACCCCTCCACTTT; CDR3aa: CASSTGGDSPLHF
d_gene: .; j_gene: TRBJ1-1; v_gene: TRBV2; abundance: .; CDR3nt: TGTGCCAGCAGGACCTCGGGTTCTTCGGCTGAAGCTTTCTTT; CDR3aa: CASRTSGSSAEAFF
d_gene: .; j_gene: TRBJ2-7; v_gene: TRBV4-3; abundance: .; CDR3nt: TGCGCCAGCAGCCACGACAGGCGTGGCTCCTACGAGCAGTACTTC; CDR3aa: CASSHDRRGSYEQYF
d_gene: .; j_gene: TRBJ1-1; v_gene: TRBV5-1; abundance: .; CDR3nt: TGCGCCAGCAGCTTGGCCCCAGGAGGGCACACTGAAGCTTTCTTT; CDR3aa: CASSLAPGGHTEAFF
d_gene: .; j_gene: TRBJ1-1; v_gene: TRBV5-1; abundance: once; CDR3nt: TGCGCCAGCAGCTTGGGGTTTTCGAGCGCTGAAGCTTTCTTT; CDR3aa: CASSLGFSSAEAFF
d_gene: TRBD1; j_gene: TRBJ2-5; v_gene: TRBV29-1; abundance: once; CDR3nt: TGCAGCGGACAGGGTCCCCAAGAGACCCAGTACTTC; CDR3aa: CSGQGPQETQYF
d_gene: .; j_gene: TRBJ2-5; v_gene: TRBV3-1/TRBV3-2; abundance: many; CDR3nt: TGTGCCAGCAATAAAGGGGCGTTCCAAGAGACCCAGTACTTC; CDR3aa: CASNKGAFQETQYF
d_gene: TRBD2; j_gene: TRBJ2-7; v_gene: TRBV29-1; abundance: .; CDR3nt: TGCAGCGTTGAGCAGGTAGGGACTAGCGGCCTACCCTACGAGCAGTACTTC; CDR3aa: CSVEQVGTSGLPYEQYF
d_gene: .; j_gene: TRBJ1-3; v_gene: TRBV4-1; abundance: few; CDR3nt: TGCGCCAGCAGCCAAACAGGGTCCGAGAACACCATATATTTT; CDR3aa: CASSQTGSENTIYF
d_gene: .; j_gene: TRBJ2-1; v_gene: TRBV7-2; abundance: .; CDR3nt: TGTGCCAGCAGCTCTCTGGGGAGCCTCAATGAGCAGTTCTTC; CDR3aa: CASSSLGSLNEQFF
d_gene: TRBD1; j_gene: TRBJ1-1; v_gene: TRBV5-1; abundance: few; CDR3nt: TGCGCGAGCTCAGGACAGGGGGCCAACACTGAAGCTTTCTTT; CDR3aa: CASSGQGANTEAFF
d_gene: .; j_gene: TRBJ1-4; v_gene: TRBV7-2; abundance: .; CDR3nt: TGTGCCAGCAGCTCTCAACTAGATGAAAAACTGTTTTTT; CDR3aa: CASSSQLDEKLFF
d_gene: .; j_gene: TRBJ2-3; v_gene: TRBV28; abundance: .; CDR3nt: TGTGCCAGCAGTTTGGGCCTCTTAGATACGCAGTATTTT; CDR3aa: CASSLGLLDTQYF
d_gene: TRBD2; j_gene: TRBJ2-7; v_gene: TRBV7-9; abundance: .; CDR3nt: TGTGCCAGCAGGGCGTCAGGGAGGGATAACGAGCAGTACTTC; CDR3aa: CASRASGRDNEQYF
d_gene: .; j_gene: TRBJ2-2; v_gene: TRBV6-6; abundance: .; CDR3nt: TGTGCCAGCAGTCGCCGTAAAGGGGCCGACGGGGAGCTGTTTTTT; CDR3aa: CASSRRKGADGELFF